This T cell receptor (beta chain) was retrieved from a study of identical twins. The donor group consisted entirely of healthy Caucasians. The CDR3 contains 15 residues. Germline lookup yields CDR1 SGHRS and CDR2 YFSETQ. With V trimmed by 7 bases and J by 1 base, 7 bases remained unmatched. This clonotype was observed a single time. Antigen specificity is unknown. Findings of the study overall: A lower insertion count was a feature of abundant cord blood beta clonotypes, with no such feature in memory repertoires.

A template switching step contributed a universal primer site, while unique molecular identifiers were present in the cDNA. TCRdb re-called the 5' RACE reads with MiXCR, one entry per CDR3 protein. This repertoire shows 1.5 million to 2 million distinct CDR3 sequences, less than 40% found once; its top ten account for more than 0.25%. The chain has TRBV5-1 and TRBJ2-3, with 9 bases fitting TRBD1. Source material: cord blood. This receptor was taken from a newborn girl in good health. The CDR3 spells CASGVRTGGTDTQYF. The CDR3 DNA follows: TGCGCCAGCGGGGTGAGGACAGGGGGCACAGATACGCAGTATTTT.